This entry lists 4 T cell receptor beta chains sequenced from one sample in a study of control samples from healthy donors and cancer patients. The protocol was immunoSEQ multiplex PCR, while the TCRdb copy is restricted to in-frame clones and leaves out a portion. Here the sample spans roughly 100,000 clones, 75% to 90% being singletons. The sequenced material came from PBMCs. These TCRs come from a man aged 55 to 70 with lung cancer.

The CDR3 loop reads CASRPSPDRTYGYTF. CDR3 in DNA: TGTGCCAGTCGGCCGTCCCCGGACAGGACCTATGGCTACACCTTC. The chain links TRBV7-3 to TRBJ1-2, with TRBD1 matching 7 bases. CDR3 length: 15 residues. Germline loops: CDR1 SGHTA, CDR2 FQGTGA. The J segment lost 4 bases and the V segment lost 9 bases, leaving 14 bases of the junction unmatched. The full variable domain, with the rest looked up from reference TRBV7-3 and TRBJ1-2, is GAGVSQTPSNKVTEKGKYVELRCDPISGHTALYWYRQSLGQGPEFLIYFQGTGAADDSGLPNDRFFAVRPEGSVSTLKIQRTERGDSAVYLCASRPSPDRTYGYTFGSGTRLTVV.

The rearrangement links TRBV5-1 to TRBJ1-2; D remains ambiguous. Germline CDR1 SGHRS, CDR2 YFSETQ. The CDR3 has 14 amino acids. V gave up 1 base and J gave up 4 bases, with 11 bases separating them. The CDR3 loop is CASSLQASTYGYTF. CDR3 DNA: TGCGCCAGCAGCTTGCAGGCCAGCACCTATGGCTACACCTTC.

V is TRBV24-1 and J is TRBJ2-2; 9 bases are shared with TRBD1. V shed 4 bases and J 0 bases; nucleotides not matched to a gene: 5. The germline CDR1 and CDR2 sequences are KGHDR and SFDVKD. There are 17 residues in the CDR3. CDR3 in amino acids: CATSDPGTGSNTGELFF. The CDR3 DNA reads TGTGCCACCAGTGACCCGGGGACAGGGTCGAACACCGGGGAGCTGTTTTTT.

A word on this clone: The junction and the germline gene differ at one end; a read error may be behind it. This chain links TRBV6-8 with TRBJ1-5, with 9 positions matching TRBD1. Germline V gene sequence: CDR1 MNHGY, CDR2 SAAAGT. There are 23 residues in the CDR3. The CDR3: CPSCFVRRARTAPGQGPQQPQHF. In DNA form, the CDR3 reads TGTCCCAGCTGTTTCGTCCGGCGCGCCCGCACCGCGCCGGGACAGGGTCCGCAGCAGCCCCAGCATTTT.